This T cell receptor (beta chain) was identified during a study of blood T cell repertoires in COVID-19. Overall study: Samples taken during acute and convalescent COVID-19 were collected in the United States, Italy and Spain.

V dropped 1 base and J dropped 0; count of bases not matched to a gene: 6. The germline gives CDR1 GTSNPN, CDR2 SVGIG (reference sequence). The length of the CDR3 is 17 residues. In the original analysis: Counts of nucleated cells, estimated from reference gene primer amplification, were obtained. Sequencing used immunoSEQ multiplex PCR; TCRdb keeps in-frame clones, though not all of them. That table is the source of V, J and clone size, and D and trimming were worked out from the DNA. The sample shows 75,000 to 95,000 clones, roughly 72% of them seen only once. J is TRBJ1-5 and V is TRBV30; 10 nucleotides agree with TRBD1. The sequence derives from a woman in her fifties or sixties in a cohort sampled during active or convalescent COVID-19. The sample consisted of peripheral blood. The DNA of the CDR3 is TGTGCCTGGAGTGGACAGGGGGCCGGTTATAGCAATCAGCCCCAGCATTTT. As protein: CAWSGQGAGYSNQPQHF.